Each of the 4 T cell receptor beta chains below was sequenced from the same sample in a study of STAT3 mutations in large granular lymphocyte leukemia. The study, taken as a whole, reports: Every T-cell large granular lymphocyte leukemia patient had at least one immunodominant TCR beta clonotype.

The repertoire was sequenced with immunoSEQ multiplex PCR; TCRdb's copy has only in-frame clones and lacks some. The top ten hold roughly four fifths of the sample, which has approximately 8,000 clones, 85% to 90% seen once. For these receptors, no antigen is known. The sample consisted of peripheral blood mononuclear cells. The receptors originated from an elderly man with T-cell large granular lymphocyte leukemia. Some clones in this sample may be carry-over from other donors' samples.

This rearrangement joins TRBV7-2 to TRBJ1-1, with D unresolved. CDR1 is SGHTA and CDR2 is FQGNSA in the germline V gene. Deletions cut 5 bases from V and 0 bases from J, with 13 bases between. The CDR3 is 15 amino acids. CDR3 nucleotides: TGTGCCAGCAGCCCACAAATAACAGTGAACACTGAAGCTTTCTTT. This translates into CASSPQITVNTEAFF.

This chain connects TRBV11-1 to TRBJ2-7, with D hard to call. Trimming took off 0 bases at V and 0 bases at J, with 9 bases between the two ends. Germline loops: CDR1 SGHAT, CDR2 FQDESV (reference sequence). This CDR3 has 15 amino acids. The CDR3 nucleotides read TGTGCCAGCAGCTTAGCGCGGCAGGACTCCTACGAGCAGTACTTC. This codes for CASSLARQDSYEQYF.

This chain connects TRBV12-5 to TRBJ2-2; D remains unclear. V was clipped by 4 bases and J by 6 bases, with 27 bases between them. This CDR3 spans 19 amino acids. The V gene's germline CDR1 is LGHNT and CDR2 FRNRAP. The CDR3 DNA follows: TGTGCTAGTGGTTCTATAAGGGATGGCTGGGGAAAGGGTGCCGGGGAGCTGTTTTTT. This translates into CASGSIRDGWGKGAGELFF. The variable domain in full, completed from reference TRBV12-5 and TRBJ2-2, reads DARVTQTPRHKVTEMGQEVTMRCQPILGHNTVFWYRQTMMQGLELLAYFRNRAPLDDSGMPKDRFSAEMPDATLATLKIQPSEPRDSAVYFCASGSIRDGWGKGAGELFFGEGSRLTVL.

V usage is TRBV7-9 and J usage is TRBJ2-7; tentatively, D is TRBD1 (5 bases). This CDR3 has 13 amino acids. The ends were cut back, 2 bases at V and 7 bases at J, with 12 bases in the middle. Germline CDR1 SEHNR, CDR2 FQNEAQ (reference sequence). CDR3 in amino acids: CASSLRQSWEQYF. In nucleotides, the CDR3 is TGTGCCAGCAGCTTAAGACAGTCGTGGGAGCAGTACTTC.